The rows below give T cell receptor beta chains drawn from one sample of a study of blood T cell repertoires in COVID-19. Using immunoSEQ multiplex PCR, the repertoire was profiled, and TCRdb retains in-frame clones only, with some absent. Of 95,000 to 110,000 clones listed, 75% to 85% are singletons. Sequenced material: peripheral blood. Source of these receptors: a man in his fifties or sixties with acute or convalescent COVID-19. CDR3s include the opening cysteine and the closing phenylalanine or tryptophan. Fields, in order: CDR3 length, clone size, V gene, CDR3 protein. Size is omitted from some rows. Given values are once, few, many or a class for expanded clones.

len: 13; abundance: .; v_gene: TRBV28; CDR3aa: CASKIGGRDTQYF
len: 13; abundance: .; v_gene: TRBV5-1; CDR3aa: CASSEGQGYGYTF
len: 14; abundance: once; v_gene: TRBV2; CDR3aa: CASSGSRGGTEAFF
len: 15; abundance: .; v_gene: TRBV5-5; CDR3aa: CASSARTDLRQPQHF
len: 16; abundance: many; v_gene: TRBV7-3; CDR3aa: CASSLINGANTGELFF
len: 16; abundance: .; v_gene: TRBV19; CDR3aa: CASNHRIGGAYNEQFF
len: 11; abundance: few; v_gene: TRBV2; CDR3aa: CASTLRDTQYF
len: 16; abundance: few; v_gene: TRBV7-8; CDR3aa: CASSLAATGANQPQHF
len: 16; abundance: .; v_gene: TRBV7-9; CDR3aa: CASSLAYGQGSYEQYF
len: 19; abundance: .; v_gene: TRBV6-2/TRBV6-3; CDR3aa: CASSYWTSGGRSSYNEQFF
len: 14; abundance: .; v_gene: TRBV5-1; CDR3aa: CASSLPGTGDTQYF
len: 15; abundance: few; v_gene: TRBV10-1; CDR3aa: CASSDPGISGNTIYF
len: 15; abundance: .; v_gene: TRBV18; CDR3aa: CASSPVDGDSYEQYF
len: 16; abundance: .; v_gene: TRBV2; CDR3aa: CASSRAEADSNQPQHF
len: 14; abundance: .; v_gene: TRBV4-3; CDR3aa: CASSQGLAQDTQYF
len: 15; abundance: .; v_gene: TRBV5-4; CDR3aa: CASSLVAGATYEQYF
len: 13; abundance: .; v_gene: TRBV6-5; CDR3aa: CASSFRQGSGYTF
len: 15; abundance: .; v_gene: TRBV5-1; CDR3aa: CASSYGTGGAGELFF
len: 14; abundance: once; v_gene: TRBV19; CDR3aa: CASSIGGVSDIQYF
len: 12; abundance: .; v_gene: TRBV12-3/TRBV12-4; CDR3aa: CASSPHPYEQYF
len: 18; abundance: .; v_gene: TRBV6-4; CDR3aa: CASSYQKRTRENQETQYF
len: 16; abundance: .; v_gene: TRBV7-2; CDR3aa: CASSLALAGAGYEQYF
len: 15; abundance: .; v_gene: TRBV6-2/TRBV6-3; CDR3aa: CASSLLATGANVLTF
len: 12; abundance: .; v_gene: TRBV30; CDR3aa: CAWSGTLIGYTF
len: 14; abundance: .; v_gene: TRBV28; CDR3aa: CASIKTGFSYEQYF
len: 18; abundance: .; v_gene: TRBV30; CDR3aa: CAWSVDRGSSIYNSPLHF
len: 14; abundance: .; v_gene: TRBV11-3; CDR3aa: CASSSSSRGYEQYF
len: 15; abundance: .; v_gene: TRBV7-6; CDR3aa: CASSPLAGVTGELFF
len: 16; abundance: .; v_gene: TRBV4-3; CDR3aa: CASSQGPGLAADTQYF
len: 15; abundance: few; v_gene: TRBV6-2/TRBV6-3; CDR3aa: CASSYGTGFQETQYF
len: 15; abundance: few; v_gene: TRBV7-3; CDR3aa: CASSTVGGPTDTQYF
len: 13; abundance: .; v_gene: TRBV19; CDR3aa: CASRAQGYNEQFF
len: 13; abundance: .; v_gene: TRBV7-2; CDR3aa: CASRPASGETQYF
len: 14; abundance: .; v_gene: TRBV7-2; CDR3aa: CASSFQTGNTEAFF
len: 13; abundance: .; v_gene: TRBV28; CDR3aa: CASTRQSNQPQHF
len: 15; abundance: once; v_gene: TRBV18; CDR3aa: CASSPMGQGQETQYF
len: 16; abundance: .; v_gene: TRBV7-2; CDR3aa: CASSLAGGQYNQPQHF